The TCR beta chain under discussion was sequenced for a study of cytomegalovirus exposure and HLA in healthy donors. In the study overall: The 500 to 750 first-cohort repertoires and the roughly 130 validation repertoires shared the same platform, a later analysis reported.

The length of the CDR3 is 15 residues. The V and J ends lost 4 bases and 4 bases, in that order; junction bases with no gene match: 8. Germline V gives CDR1 MNHEY, CDR2 SMNVEV (reference sequence). Note on this clone: Its antigen is unidentified.

Method: immunoSEQ multiplex PCR; TCRdb's copy keeps in-frame clones and lacks some. The sample includes under 350,000 clones, approximately 83% of them seen just once. These donors were members of the approximately 120-subject validation cohort, a group separate from the approximately 670-subject first cohort. The study's findings and limits: Among TCR beta chains, those listed as cytomegalovirus-associated numbered under 200. According to reports, the classifier identified cytomegalovirus status with high specificity and sensitivity.

The sequencing sample was made of PBMCs. The sequence was obtained from a woman aged 18-35 years in good health and CMV-seronegative. This chain uses TRBV27 with TRBJ1-2, with 8 positions matching TRBD1. The CDR3 reads CASSSRTGRVYGYTF. CDR3 in DNA: TGTGCCAGCAGTTCCCGGACAGGGAGGGTCTATGGCTACACCTTC.